Presented here are 5 T cell receptor beta chains from one specimen sequenced in a study of identical twins. TCRdb used MiXCR to reprocess the 5' RACE reads, holding one entry per CDR3 protein. The repertoire holds approximately 260,000 distinct CDR3 sequences, with about 8.9% as singletons. These data were likewise used in another study, on yellow fever vaccine responses in identical twins.

The specimen sequenced was CD8+ T cells sorted from blood. The source is a woman aged 18 to 35 in good health.

The CDR3 nucleotides read TGTGCCAGCAGCCCACATCCTGGTTGGGAGCTGTTTTTT. Translated, it gives CASSPHPGWELFF. The chain links TRBV4-2 to TRBJ2-2, with D hard to call. The CDR3 is made up of 13 amino acids. V was clipped by 4 bases and J by 9 bases, with 12 bases between them. Germline V lookup: CDR1 LGHNA, CDR2 YNFKEQ.

This chain connects TRBV28 to TRBJ1-2, with 8 nucleotides matching TRBD1. This CDR3 is built from 14 residues. The V gene's germline CDR1 is MDHEN and CDR2 SYDVKM. V shed 4 bases, J shed 1 base, and the junction held 2 bases outside the gene matches. DNA for the CDR3: TGTGCCAGCAGTTCCAGGGGGCTTAACTATGGCTACACCTTC. Its protein is CASSSRGLNYGYTF.

CDR3 in DNA: TGTGCCAGCAGGTCGCGGGGGGAGTGGGATACGCAGTATTTT. It yields the protein CASRSRGEWDTQYF. V gene TRBV7-2 combines with J gene TRBJ2-3; the match to TRBD2 covers 8 bases. This CDR3 region has 14 residues. With V trimmed by 6 bases and J by 6 bases, 8 bases remained unmatched. Germline V gives CDR1 SGHTA, CDR2 FQGNSA.

The chain employs TRBV6-2 or TRBV6-3 and TRBJ2-2; D could derive from TRBD1 or TRBD2 (5 bases each). The germline V and J ends were trimmed by 7 bases and 1 base, with 22 bases remaining between them. The germline gives CDR1 MNHEY, CDR2 SVGEGT. The CDR3 contains 18 residues. The CDR3 nucleotides are TGTGCCAGCACTCCCGGGACGGCCACAGGTCGGAACACCGGGGAGCTGTTTTTT. Its protein product is CASTPGTATGRNTGELFF.

This clonotype was detected many times. This rearrangement joins TRBV28 to TRBJ2-7; no clear D. CDR3 length: 14 amino acids. The ends were cut back, 6 bases at V and 6 bases at J, with 18 bases in the middle. CDR1 is MDHEN, CDR2 SYDVKM, per germline. The CDR3 is CASRPRIADGEQYF. In DNA form, the CDR3 reads TGTGCCAGCAGACCGAGAATAGCAGATGGCGAGCAGTACTTC. Combining the CDR3 with reference TRBV28 and TRBJ2-7 gives the whole variable domain DVKVTQSSRYLVKRTGEKVFLECVQDMDHENMFWYRQDPGLGLRLIYFSYDVKMKEKGDIPEGYSVSREKKERFSLILESASTNQTSMYLCASRPRIADGEQYFGPGTRLTVT.